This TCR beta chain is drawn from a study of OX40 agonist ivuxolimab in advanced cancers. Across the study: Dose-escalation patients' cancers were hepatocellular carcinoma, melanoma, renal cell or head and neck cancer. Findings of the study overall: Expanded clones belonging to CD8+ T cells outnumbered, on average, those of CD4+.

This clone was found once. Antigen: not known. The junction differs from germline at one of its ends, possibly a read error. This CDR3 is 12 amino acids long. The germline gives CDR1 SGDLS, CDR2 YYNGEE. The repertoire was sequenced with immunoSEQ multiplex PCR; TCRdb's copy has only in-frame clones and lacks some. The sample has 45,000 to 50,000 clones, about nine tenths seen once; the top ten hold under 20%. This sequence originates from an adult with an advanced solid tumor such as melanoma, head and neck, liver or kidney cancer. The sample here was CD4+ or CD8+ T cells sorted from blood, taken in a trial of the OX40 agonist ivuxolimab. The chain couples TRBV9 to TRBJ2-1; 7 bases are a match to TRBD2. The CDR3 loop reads CASRGSGNEQLF. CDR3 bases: TGTGCCAGCAGGGGGAGCGGGAATGAGCAGCTCTTC.